Listed below are T cell receptor beta chains from one sample, sequenced in a study of control samples from healthy donors and cancer patients. Generated by immunoSEQ multiplex PCR, the TCRdb table keeps only in-frame clones and is missing some. The data show around 70,000 clones, around 87% seen once. Sample: PBMCs. The receptors shown here come from a woman aged 45 to 65 with head and neck cancer. CDR3s include the opening cysteine and the closing phenylalanine or tryptophan. Fields, in order: V gene, J gene, clone size, D gene, CDR3 protein, CDR3 DNA. The D gene is left open where the match is weak. Expanded clones get a size class; other rows say once, few or many, or leave the size out.

TRBV30	TRBJ1-3	.	.	CAWRGSGNTIYF	TGTGCCTGGAGGGGATCTGGAAACACCATATATTTT
TRBV5-1	TRBJ2-1	.	TRBD2	CASSAGGGYNEQFF	TGCGCCAGCTCCGCGGGGGGCGGGTACAATGAGCAGTTCTTC
TRBV14	TRBJ1-2	.	.	CASSRYGTRGYGYTF	TGTGCCAGCAGCCGCTACGGGACGCGAGGATATGGCTACACCTTC
TRBV2	TRBJ2-5	.	.	CASTLQETQYF	TGTGCCAGCACCCTGCAAGAGACCCAGTACTTC
TRBV6-5	TRBJ2-3	.	.	CASKVGGARDTQYF	TGTGCCAGCAAGGTGGGGGGGGCCCGAGATACGCAGTATTTT
TRBV6-2/TRBV6-3	TRBJ1-1	.	.	CASSSPAQNTEAFF	TGTGCCAGCAGTTCTCCGGCCCAGAACACTGAAGCTTTCTTT
TRBV3-1/TRBV3-2	TRBJ1-2	.	.	CASRQGLSSNGYTF	TGTGCCAGCAGACAAGGGTTGAGTTCCAACGGCTACACCTTC
TRBV3-1/TRBV3-2	TRBJ2-7	.	TRBD1	CASSLGQAHSYEQYF	TGTGCCAGCAGCTTAGGACAGGCTCACTCCTACGAGCAGTACTTC
TRBV9	TRBJ2-2	once	.	CASSTLDTNTGELFF	TGTGCCAGCAGTACCTTGGACACAAACACCGGGGAGCTGTTTTTT
TRBV5-1	TRBJ2-7	few	.	CASSFLDSGTYEQYF	TGCGCCAGCAGCTTTTTAGATTCCGGGACCTACGAGCAGTACTTC